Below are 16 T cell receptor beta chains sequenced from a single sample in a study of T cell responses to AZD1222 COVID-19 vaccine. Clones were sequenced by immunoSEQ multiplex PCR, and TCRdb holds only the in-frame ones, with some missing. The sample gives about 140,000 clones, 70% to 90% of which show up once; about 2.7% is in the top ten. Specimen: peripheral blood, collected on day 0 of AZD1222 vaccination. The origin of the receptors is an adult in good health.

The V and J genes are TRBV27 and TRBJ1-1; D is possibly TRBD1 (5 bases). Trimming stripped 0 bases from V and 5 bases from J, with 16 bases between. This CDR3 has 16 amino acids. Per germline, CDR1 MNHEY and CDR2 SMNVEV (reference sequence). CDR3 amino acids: CASSLSPRRRGTEAFF. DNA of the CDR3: TGTGCCAGCAGTTTATCGCCCAGGAGGAGGGGTACTGAAGCTTTCTTT.

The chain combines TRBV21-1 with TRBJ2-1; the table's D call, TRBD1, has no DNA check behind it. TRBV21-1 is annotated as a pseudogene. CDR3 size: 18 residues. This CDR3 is CASSKTPKDREGINEQFF. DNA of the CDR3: TGTGCCAGCAGCAAAACCCCAAAAGACAGGGAAGGGATCAATGAGCAGTTCTTC.

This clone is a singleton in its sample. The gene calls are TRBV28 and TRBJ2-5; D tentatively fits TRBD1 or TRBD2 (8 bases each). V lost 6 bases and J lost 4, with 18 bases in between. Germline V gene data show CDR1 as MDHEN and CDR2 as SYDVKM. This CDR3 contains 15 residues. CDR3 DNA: TGTGCCAGCAGCCCAGGGGGCGGGAGGCGAGAGACCCAGTACTTC. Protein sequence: CASSPGGGRRETQYF.

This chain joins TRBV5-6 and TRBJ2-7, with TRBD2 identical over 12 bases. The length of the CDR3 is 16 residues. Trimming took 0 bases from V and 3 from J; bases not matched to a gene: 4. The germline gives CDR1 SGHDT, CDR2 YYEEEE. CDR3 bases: TGTGCCAGCAGCTTGGGACTAGCGGGGGCCCTCTACGAGCAGTACTTC. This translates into CASSLGLAGALYEQYF.

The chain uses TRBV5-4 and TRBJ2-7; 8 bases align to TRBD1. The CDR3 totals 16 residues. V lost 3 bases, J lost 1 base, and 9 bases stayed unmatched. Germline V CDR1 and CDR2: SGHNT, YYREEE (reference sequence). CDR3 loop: CASSSRQGNGSYEQYF. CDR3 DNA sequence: TGTGCCAGCAGCTCCCGACAGGGGAACGGATCCTACGAGCAGTACTTC.

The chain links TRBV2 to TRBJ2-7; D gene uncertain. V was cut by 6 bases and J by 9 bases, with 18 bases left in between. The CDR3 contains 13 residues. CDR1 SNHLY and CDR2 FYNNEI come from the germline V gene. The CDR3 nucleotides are TGTGCCAGCAGACCTGACACTGCTTGGGGGCAGTACTTC. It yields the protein CASRPDTAWGQYF.

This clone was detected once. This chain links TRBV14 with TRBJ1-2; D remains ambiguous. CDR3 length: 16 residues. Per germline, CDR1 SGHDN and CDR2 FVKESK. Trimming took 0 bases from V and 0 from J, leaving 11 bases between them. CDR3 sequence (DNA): TGTGCCAGCAGCCAAGATGGAGGTCCCTCTAACTATGGCTACACCTTC. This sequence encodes CASSQDGGPSNYGYTF.

In nucleotides, the CDR3 is TGTGCCAGCAGCTTGTGGGGTAGCTCCTACGAGCAGTACTTC. This codes for CASSLWGSSYEQYF. The chain combines TRBV5-5 with TRBJ2-7; D is unresolved. Germline V lookup: CDR1 SGHKS, CDR2 YYEKEE (reference sequence). Between the trimmed V and J ends, which lost 1 base and 0 bases, there was a span of 8 bases. The CDR3 runs 14 residues.

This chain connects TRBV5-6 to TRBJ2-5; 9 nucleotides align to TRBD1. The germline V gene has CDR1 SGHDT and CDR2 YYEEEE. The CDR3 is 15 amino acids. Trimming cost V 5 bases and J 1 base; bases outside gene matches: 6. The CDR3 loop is CASSSGTGIQETQYF. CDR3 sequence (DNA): TGTGCCAGCAGTTCCGGGACAGGGATCCAAGAGACCCAGTACTTC.

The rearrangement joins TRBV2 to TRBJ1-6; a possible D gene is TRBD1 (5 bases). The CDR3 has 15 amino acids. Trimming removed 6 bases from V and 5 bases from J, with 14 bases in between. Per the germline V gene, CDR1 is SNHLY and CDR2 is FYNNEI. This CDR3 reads CASSIGGGNNSPLHF. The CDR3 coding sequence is TGTGCCAGCAGCATCGGTGGGGGGAATAATTCACCCCTCCACTTT.

The CDR3 DNA reads TGTGCCAGCAGCCAAGATCGGTGGCTGAACTATGGCTACACCTTC. Translated: CASSQDRWLNYGYTF. The J gene is TRBJ1-2, the V gene TRBV4-2; the D is unclear. V dropped 0 bases and J dropped 2 bases, with 10 bases sitting between them. CDR3 length: 15 amino acids. In germline, CDR1 is LGHNA, CDR2 YNFKEQ.

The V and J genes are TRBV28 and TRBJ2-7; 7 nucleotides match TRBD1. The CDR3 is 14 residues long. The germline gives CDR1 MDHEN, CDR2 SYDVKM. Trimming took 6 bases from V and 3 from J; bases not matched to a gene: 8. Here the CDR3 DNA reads TGTGCCAGCAGACAGACAGGGCCCTTCTACGAGCAGTACTTC. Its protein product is CASRQTGPFYEQYF.

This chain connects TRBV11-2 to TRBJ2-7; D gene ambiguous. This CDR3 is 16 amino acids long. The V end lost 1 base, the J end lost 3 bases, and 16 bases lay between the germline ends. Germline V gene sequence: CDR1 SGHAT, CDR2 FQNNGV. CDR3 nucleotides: TGTGCCAGCAGCTTAGGTCCGGTCAAATCGGGCTACGAGCAGTACTTC. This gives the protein CASSLGPVKSGYEQYF. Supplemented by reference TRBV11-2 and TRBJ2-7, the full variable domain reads EAGVAQSPRYKIIEKRQSVAFWCNPISGHATLYWYQQILGQGPKLLIQFQNNGVVDDSQLPKDRFSAERLKGVDSTLKIQPAKLEDSAVYLCASSLGPVKSGYEQYFGPGTRLTVT.

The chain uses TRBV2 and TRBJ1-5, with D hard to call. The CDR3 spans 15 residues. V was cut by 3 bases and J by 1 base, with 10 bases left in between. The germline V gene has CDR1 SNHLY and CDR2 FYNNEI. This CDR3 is CASSEIGSSNQPQHF. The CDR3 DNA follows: TGTGCCAGCAGTGAGATCGGCAGCAGCAATCAGCCCCAGCATTTT.

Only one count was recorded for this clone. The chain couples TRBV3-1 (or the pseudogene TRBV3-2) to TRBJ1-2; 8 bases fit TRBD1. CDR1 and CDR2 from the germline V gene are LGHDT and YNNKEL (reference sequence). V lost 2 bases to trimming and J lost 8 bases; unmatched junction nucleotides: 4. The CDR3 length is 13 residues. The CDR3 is CASSQNRGGGYTF. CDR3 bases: TGTGCCAGCAGCCAAAACAGGGGGGGAGGCTACACCTTC.

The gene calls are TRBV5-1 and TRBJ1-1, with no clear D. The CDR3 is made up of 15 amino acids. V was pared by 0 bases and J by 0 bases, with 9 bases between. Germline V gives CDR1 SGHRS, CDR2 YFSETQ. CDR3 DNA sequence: TGCGCCAGCAGCTTGGGGGAGATCATGAACACTGAAGCTTTCTTT. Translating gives CASSLGEIMNTEAFF.